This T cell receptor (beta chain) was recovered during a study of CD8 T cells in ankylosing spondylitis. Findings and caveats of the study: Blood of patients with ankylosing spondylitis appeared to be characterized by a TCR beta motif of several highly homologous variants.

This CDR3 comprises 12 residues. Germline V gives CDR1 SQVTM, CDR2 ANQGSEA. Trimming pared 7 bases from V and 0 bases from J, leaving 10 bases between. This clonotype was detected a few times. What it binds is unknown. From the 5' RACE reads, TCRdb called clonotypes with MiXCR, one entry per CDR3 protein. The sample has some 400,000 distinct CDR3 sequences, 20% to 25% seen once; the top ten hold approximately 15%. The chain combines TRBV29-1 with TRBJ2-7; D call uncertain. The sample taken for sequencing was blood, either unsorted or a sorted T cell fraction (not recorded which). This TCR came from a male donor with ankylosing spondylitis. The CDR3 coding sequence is TGCAGCGCAGAGTCAAGCTCCTACGAGCAGTACTTC. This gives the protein CSAESSSYEQYF.